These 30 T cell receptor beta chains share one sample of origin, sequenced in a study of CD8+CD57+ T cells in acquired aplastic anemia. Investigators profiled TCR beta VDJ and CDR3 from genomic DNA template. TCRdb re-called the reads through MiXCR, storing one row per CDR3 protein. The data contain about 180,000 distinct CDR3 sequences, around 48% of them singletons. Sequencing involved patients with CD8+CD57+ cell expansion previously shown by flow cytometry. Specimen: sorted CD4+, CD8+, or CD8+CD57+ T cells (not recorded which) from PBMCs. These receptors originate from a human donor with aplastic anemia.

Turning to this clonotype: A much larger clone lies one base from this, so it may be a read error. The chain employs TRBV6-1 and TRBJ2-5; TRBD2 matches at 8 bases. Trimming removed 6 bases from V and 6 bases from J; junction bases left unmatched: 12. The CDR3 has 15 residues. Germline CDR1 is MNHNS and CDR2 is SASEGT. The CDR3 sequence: CASRQFSGVGKTQYF. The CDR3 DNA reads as TGTGCCAGCAGACAATTTAGCGGGGTAGGGAAGACCCAGTACTTC.

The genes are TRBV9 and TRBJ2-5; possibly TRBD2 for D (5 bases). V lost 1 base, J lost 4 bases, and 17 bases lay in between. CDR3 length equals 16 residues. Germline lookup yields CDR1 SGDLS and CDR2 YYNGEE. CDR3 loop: CASSVFPDSTAETQYF. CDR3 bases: TGTGCCAGCAGCGTATTTCCGGACTCCACCGCAGAGACCCAGTACTTC.

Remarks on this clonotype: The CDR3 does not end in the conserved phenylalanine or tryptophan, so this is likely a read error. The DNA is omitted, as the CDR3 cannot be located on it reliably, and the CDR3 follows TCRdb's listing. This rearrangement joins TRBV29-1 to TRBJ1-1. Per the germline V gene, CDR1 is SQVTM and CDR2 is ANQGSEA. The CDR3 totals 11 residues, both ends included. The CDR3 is CSVESGLAGGN.

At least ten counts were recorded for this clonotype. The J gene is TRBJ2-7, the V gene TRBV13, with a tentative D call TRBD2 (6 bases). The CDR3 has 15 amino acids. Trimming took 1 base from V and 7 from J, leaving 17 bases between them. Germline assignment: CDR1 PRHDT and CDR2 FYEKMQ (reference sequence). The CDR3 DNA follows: TGTGCCAGCAGCTTAGCGGACTTTCTGGGGGGTGAGCAGTACTTC. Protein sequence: CASSLADFLGGEQYF.

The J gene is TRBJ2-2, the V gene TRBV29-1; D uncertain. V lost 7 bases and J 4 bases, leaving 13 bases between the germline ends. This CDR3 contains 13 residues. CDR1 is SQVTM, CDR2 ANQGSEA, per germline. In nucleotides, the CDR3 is TGCAGCGGTGGCTACGTAGCCACCGGGGAGCTGTTTTTT. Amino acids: CSGGYVATGELFF.

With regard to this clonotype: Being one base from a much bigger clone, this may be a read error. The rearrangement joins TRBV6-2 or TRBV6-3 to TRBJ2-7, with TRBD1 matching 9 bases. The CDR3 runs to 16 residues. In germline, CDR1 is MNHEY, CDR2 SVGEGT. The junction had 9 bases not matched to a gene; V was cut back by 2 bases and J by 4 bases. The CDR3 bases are TGTGCCAGCAGTTACACCTCCGAGACAGGGGGTTACGAGCAGTACTTC. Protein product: CASSYTSETGGYEQYF.

The CDR3 protein is CASSKAKSGRETQYF. CDR3 bases: TGTGCCAGCAGTAAGGCAAAAAGCGGGCGTGAGACCCAGTACTTC. The chain employs TRBV28 and TRBJ2-5, with D perhaps matching TRBD2 (6 bases). Germline CDR1 MDHEN, CDR2 SYDVKM. V lost 5 bases and J 5 bases, leaving 18 bases between the germline ends. The length of the CDR3 is 15 residues.

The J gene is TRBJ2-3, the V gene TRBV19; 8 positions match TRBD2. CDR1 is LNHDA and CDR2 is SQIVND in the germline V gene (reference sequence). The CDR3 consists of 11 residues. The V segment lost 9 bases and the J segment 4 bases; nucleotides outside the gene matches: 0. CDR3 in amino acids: CASGGADTQYF. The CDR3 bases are TGTGCCAGCGGGGGGGCAGATACGCAGTATTTT.

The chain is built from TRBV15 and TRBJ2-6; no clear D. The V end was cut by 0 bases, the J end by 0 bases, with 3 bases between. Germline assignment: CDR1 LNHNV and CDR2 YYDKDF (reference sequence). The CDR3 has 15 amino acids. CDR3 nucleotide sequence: TGTGCCACCAGCAGAGATGCCTCTGGGGCCAACGTCCTGACTTTC. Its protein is CATSRDASGANVLTF.

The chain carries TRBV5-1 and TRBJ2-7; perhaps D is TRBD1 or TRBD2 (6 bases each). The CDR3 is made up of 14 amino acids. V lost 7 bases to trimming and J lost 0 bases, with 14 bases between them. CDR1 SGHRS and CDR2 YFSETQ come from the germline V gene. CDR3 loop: CASQDGGTSYEQYF. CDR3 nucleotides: TGCGCCAGCCAAGACGGGGGCACCTCCTACGAGCAGTACTTC.

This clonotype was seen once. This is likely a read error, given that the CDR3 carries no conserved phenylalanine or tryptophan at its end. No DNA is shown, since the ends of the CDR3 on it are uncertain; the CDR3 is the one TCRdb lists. CDR3 loop: CATSDPNY. The chain recombines TRBV24-1 with TRBJ2-7. The CDR3 has 8 amino acids, counting both end residues. Germline V lookup: CDR1 KGHDR, CDR2 SFDVKD.

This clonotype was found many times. The chain's CDR3 is CASSLTTASGGSTDTQYF. The CDR3 DNA follows: TGTGCCAGCAGCCTCACAACGGCTAGCGGGGGTAGCACAGATACGCAGTATTTT. This chain connects TRBV7-6 to TRBJ2-3; 10 nucleotides align to TRBD2. Looked up from germline, CDR1 is SGHVS and CDR2 is FNYEAQ. CDR3 size: 18 residues. With V trimmed by 5 bases and J by 0 bases, 11 bases remained unmatched.

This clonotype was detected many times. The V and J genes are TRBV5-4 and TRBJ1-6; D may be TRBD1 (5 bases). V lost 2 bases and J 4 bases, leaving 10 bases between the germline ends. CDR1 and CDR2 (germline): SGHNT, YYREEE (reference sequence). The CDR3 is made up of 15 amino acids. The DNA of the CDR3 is TGTGCCAGCAGCTTACGGGGGGGATATAATTCACCCCTCCACTTT. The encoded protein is CASSLRGGYNSPLHF.

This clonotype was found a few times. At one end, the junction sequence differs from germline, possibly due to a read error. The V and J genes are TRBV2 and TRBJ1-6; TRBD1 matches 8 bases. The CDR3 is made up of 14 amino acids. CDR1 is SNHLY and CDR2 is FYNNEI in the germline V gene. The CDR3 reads CAGIPDRANSPLRF. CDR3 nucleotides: TGTGCCGGCATTCCGGACAGGGCTAATTCACCCCTCCGCTTT.

The CDR3 nucleotides are TGTGCCAGCAGCGCCCTGGGGAGGGGCCGGGGGGGCTACACCTTC. It yields the protein CASSALGRGRGGYTF. The chain combines TRBV5-5 with TRBJ1-2, with D perhaps matching TRBD1 (5 bases). The germline CDR1 and CDR2 sequences are SGHKS and YYEKEE (reference sequence). The germline V and J ends were trimmed by 4 bases and 8 bases, with 21 bases remaining between them. CDR3 size: 15 residues.

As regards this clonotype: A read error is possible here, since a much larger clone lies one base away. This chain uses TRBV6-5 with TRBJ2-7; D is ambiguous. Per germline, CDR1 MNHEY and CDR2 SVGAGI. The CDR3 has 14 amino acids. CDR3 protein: CANSYPGETYEQYF. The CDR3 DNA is TGTGCCAACAGTTACCCGGGTGAGACCTACGAGCAGTACTTC.

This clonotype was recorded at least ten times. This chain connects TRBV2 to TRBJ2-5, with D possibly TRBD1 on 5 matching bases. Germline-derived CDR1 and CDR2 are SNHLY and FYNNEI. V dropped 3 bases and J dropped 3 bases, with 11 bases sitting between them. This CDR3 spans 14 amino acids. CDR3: CASSDRGGEETQYF. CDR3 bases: TGTGCCAGCAGTGATAGGGGTGGGGAAGAGACCCAGTACTTC.

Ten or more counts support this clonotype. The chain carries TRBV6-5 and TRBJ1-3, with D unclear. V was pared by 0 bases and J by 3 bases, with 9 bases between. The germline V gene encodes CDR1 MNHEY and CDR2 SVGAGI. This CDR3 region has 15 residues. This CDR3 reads CASSYSIMSGNTIYF. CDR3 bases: TGTGCCAGCAGTTACTCGATTATGAGTGGAAACACCATATATTTT.

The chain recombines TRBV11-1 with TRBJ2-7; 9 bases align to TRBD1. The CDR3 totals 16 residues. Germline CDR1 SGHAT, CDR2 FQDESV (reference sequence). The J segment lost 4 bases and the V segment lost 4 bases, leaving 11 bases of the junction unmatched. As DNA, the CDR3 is TGTGCCAGCAGCTCTACCGGGACAGGGAGAATTTACGAGCAGTACTTC. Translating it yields CASSSTGTGRIYEQYF.

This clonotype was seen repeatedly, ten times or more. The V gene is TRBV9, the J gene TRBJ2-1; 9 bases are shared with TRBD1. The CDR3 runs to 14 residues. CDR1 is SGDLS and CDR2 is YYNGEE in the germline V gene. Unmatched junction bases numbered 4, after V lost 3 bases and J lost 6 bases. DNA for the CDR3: TGTGCCAGCAGCGCCGGGACAGGGACCAATGAGCAGTTCTTC. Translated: CASSAGTGTNEQFF. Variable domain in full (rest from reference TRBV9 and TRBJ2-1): DSGVTQTPKHLITATGQRVTLRCSPRSGDLSVYWYQQSLDQGLQFLIQYYNGEERAKGNILERFSAQQFPDLHSELNLSSLELGDSALYFCASSAGTGTNEQFFGPGTRLTVL.

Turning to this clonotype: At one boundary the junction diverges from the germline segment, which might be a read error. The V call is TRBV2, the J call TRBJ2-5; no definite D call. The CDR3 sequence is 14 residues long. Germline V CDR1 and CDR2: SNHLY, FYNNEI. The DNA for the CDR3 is TGTGCCAGCAGTCAAGAAAGGGTTCAAGAGACCCAATACTTC. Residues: CASSQERVQETQYF.

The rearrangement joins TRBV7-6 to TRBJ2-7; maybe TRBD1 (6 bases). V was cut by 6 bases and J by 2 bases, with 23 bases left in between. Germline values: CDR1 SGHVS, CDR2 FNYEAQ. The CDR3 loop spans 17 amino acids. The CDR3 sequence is CASRLDRQWGFAYEQYF. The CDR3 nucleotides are TGTGCCAGCAGGTTGGACAGACAATGGGGGTTTGCCTACGAGCAGTACTTC. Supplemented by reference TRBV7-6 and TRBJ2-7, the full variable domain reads GAGVSQSPRYKVTKRGQDVALRCDPISGHVSLYWYRQALGQGPEFLTYFNYEAQQDKSGLPNDRFSAERPEGSISTLTIQRTEQRDSAMYRCASRLDRQWGFAYEQYFGPGTRLTVT.

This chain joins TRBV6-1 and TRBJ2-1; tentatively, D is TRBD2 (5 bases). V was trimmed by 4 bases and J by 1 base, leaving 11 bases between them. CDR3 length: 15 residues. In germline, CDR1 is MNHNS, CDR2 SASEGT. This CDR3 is CASSARTGSYNEQFF. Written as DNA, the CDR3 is TGTGCCAGCAGTGCAAGGACTGGTTCCTACAATGAGCAGTTCTTC.

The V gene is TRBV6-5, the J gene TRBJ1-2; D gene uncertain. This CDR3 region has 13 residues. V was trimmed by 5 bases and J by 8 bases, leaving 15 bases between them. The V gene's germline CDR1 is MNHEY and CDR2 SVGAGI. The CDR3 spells CASSLETPWGYTF. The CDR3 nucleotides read TGTGCCAGCAGTCTCGAGACACCTTGGGGCTACACCTTC.

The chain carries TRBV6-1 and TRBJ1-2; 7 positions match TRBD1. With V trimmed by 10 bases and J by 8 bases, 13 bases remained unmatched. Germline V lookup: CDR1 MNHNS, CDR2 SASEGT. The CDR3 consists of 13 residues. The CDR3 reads CATRTGSSLGYTF. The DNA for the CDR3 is TGTGCCACCCGGACAGGATCGTCTCTGGGCTACACCTTC.

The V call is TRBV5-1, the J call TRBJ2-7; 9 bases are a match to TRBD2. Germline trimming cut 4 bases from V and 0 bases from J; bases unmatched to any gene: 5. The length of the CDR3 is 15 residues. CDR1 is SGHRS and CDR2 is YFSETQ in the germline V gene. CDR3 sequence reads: CASSLGTSLSYEQYF. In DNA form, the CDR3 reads TGCGCCAGCAGCCTTGGGACTAGCCTCTCCTACGAGCAGTACTTC.

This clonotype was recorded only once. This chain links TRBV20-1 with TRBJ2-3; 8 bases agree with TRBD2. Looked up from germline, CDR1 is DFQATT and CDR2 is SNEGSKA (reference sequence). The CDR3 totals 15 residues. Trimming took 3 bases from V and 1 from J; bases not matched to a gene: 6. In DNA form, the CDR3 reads TGCAGTGCTAGGGGAGGTAGCGGGGGCACAGATACGCAGTATTTT. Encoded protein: CSARGGSGGTDTQYF.

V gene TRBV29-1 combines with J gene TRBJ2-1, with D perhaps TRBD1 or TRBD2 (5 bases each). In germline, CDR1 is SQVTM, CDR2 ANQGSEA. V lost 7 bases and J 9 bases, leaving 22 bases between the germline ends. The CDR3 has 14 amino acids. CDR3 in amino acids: CSGWGSETRSEQFF. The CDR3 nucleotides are TGCAGCGGGTGGGGGTCAGAAACACGTAGTGAGCAGTTCTTC.

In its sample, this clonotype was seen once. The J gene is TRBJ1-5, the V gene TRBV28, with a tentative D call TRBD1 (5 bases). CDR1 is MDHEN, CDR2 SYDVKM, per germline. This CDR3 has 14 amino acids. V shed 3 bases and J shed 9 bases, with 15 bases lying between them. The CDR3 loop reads CASSFDSTYRPQHF. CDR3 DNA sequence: TGTGCCAGCAGTTTCGACAGCACATATCGGCCCCAGCATTTT.

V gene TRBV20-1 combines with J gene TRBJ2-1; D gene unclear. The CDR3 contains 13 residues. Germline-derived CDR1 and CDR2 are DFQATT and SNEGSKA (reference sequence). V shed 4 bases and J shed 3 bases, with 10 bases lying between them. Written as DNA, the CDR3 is TGCAGTGCTAACCCAGCTAACTACAATGAGCAGTTCTTC. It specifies CSANPANYNEQFF.